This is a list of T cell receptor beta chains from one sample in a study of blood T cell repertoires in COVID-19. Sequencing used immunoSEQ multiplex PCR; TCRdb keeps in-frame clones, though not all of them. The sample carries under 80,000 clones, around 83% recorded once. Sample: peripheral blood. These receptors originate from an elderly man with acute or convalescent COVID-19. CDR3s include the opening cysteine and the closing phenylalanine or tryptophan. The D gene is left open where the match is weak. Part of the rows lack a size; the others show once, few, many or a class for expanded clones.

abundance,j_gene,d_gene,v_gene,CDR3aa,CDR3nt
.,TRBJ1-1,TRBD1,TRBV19,CASSILHRGTGEAFF,TGTGCCAGTAGTATTCTCCACAGGGGAACAGGTGAAGCTTTCTTT
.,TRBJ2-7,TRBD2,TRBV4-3,CASSLGLASSGEQYF,TGCGCCAGCAGCCTGGGACTAGCGTCATCTGGGGAGCAGTACTTC
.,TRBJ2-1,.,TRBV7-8,CASSLGGSYNEQFF,TGTGCCAGCAGCTTGGGGGGCTCCTACAATGAGCAGTTCTTC
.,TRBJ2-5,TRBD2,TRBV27,CASSLFPRTSGRTETQYF,TGTGCCAGCAGTTTATTCCCCAGGACTAGCGGGAGGACAGAGACCCAGTACTTC
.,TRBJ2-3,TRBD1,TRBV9,CASSGKRQGQGTDTQYF,TGTGCCAGCAGCGGAAAAAGACAGGGGCAAGGCACAGATACGCAGTATTTT
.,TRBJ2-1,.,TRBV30,CAWSGTDYNEQFF,TGTGCCTGGAGTGGCACAGACTACAATGAGCAGTTCTTC
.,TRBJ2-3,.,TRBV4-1,CASSHDREARGRTDTQYF,TGCGCCAGCAGCCATGATAGGGAGGCCCGAGGCCGCACAGATACGCAGTATTTT
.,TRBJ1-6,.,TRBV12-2,CASRLGGTGVSSPLHF,TGTGCAAGTCGCTTAGGCGGGACAGGGGTAAGCTCACCCCTCCACTTT
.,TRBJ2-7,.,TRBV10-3,CAIRVAGRADGYEQYF,TGTGCCATCAGGGTCGCGGGAAGGGCCGACGGCTACGAGCAGTACTTC
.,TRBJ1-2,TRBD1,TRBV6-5,CASSKDRAMGYTF,TGTGCCAGCAGTAAGGACAGGGCGATGGGCTACACCTTC
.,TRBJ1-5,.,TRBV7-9,CASSFVGTNQPQHF,TGTGCCAGCAGCTTTGTGGGGACTAATCAGCCCCAGCATTTT
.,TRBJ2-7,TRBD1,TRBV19,CASSIWAQGVYEQYF,TGTGCCAGTAGTATATGGGCGCAGGGGGTATACGAGCAGTACTTC
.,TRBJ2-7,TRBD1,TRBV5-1,CASSSLSGTGAYEQYF,TGCGCCAGCAGCTCGCTATCCGGGACAGGTGCCTACGAGCAGTACTTC
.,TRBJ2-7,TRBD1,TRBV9,CASSVAYRGREQYF,TGTGCCAGCAGCGTAGCTTACAGGGGGCGCGAGCAGTACTTC
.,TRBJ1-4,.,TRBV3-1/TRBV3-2,CASSPPTSEKLFF,TGTGCCAGCAGCCCCCCCACGAGTGAAAAACTGTTTTTT
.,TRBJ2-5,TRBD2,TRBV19,CASGTSGGVQETQYF,TGTGCCAGTGGGACTAGCGGGGGGGTTCAAGAGACCCAGTACTTC
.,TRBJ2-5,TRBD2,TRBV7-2,CASSLDGGGETQYF,TGTGCCAGCAGCTTAGACGGCGGGGGAGAGACCCAGTACTTC
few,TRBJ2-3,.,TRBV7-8,CASSLAAASTDTQYF,TGTGCCAGCAGCTTAGCGGCGGCTAGCACAGATACGCAGTATTTT
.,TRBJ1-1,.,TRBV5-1,CASSLLPGLNTEAFF,TGCGCCAGCAGCTTGCTTCCGGGATTGAACACTGAAGCTTTCTTT
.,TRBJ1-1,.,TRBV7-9,CASSLDKAFF,TGTGCCAGCAGCTTAGATAAAGCTTTCTTT
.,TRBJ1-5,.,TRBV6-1,CASSELRENNQPQHF,TGTGCCAGCAGTGAACTCAGGGAAAACAATCAGCCCCAGCATTTT
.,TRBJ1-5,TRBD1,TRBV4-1,CASRLTGDSNQPQHF,TGCGCCAGCAGACTAACAGGGGATAGCAATCAGCCCCAGCATTTT
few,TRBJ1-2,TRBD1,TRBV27,CASRQTQGGGYTF,TGTGCCAGCAGGCAGACACAGGGGGGTGGCTACACCTTC
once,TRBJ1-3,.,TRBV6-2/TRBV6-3,CASSYSAAPAGNTIYF,TGTGCCAGCAGTTACTCCGCGGCCCCCGCTGGAAACACCATATATTTT
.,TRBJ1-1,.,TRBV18,CASSPFFRGGEAFF,TGTGCCAGCTCACCGTTTTTCAGGGGCGGTGAAGCTTTCTTT
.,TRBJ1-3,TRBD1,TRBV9,CASSVAGTGGGNTIYF,TGTGCCAGCAGCGTAGCCGGGACAGGCGGGGGAAACACCATATATTTT
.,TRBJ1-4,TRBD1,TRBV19,CASKEGTGGLRSEKLFF,TGTGCCAGTAAGGAGGGGACAGGGGGATTAAGAAGTGAAAAACTGTTTTTT
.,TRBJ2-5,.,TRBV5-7,CASSLLDIGGTQYF,TGTGCCAGCAGCCTGTTAGACATAGGGGGGACCCAGTACTTC
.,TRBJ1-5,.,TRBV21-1,CASNLATGTGPLTFNQPQHF,TGTGCCAGCAACTTAGCAACCGGGACAGGGCCTCTAACTTTCAATCAGCCCCAGCATTTT